This T cell receptor (beta chain) was observed in a study of blood T cell repertoires in COVID-19. Study overall: From the United States, Italy and Spain came samples of acute and convalescent COVID-19. PBMCs, B-cell-depleted T cells, or T cells were the source of the cDNA or gDNA that made up the material.

CDR1 and CDR2 (germline): MGHRA, YSYEKL. The CDR3 totals 12 residues. Trimming removed 1 base at V and 5 bases at J, with 5 bases between. In the source study's methods: Amplified reference gene primers provided the basis for estimating nucleated cell counts. Only in-frame clones appear in the TCRdb table, and some are missing; sequencing was by immunoSEQ multiplex PCR. D and trimming were read from the DNA, whereas the V and J calls and clone size are those reported in that table. The sample has roughly 42,000 clones, 85% to 90% seen once. Specimen: peripheral blood. The clonotype comes from a young man with active or convalescent COVID-19. The V call is TRBV4-1, the J call TRBJ1-2; possibly TRBD1 for D (5 bases). Written as DNA, the CDR3 is TGCGCCAGCAGCCAAGGACAGTATGGCTACACCTTC. It yields the protein CASSQGQYGYTF.